This is a list of T cell receptor beta chains from one sample in a study of OX40 agonist ivuxolimab in advanced cancers. TCRdb keeps only in-frame clones here, not all; method: immunoSEQ multiplex PCR. The table shows 96,000 or so clones, with 90% occurring only once. The sample in question was CD4+ or CD8+ T cells sorted from blood, obtained in a trial of the OX40 agonist ivuxolimab. These receptor sequences come from an adult with an advanced solid tumor such as melanoma, head and neck, liver or kidney cancer. Each CDR3 is given with its conserved first and last residue. A D gene is named only where the DNA matches it firmly.

d_call: -
j_call: TRBJ2-4
v_call: TRBV25-1
cdr3_aa: CASSEYPSDVQYF
cdr3_nt: TGTGCCAGCAGTGAATACCCCTCAGATGTTCAGTACTTC

d_call: TRBD2
j_call: TRBJ2-7
v_call: TRBV28
cdr3_aa: CASALLAGAHEQYF
cdr3_nt: TGTGCCAGCGCATTACTAGCGGGAGCCCACGAGCAGTACTTC

d_call: -
j_call: TRBJ1-1
v_call: TRBV30
cdr3_aa: CAWSRQSRMNTEAFF
cdr3_nt: TGTGCCTGGAGTAGGCAGAGCCGAATGAACACTGAAGCTTTCTTT

d_call: -
j_call: TRBJ1-2
v_call: TRBV30
cdr3_aa: CAGIPKAGYGYTF
cdr3_nt: TGTGCCGGAATCCCCAAGGCAGGCTATGGCTACACCTTC

d_call: -
j_call: TRBJ2-5
v_call: TRBV5-4
cdr3_aa: CASSLSLGGRETQYF
cdr3_nt: TGTGCCAGCAGCTTGAGTCTCGGAGGCCGGGAGACCCAGTACTTC

d_call: TRBD1
j_call: TRBJ1-1
v_call: TRBV7-3
cdr3_aa: CASSSQGADTEAFF
cdr3_nt: TGTGCCAGCAGCTCACAGGGGGCTGACACTGAAGCTTTCTTT

d_call: -
j_call: TRBJ2-3
v_call: TRBV5-6
cdr3_aa: CASSHGPGTQYF
cdr3_nt: TGTGCCAGCAGCCACGGGCCGGGTACGCAGTATTTT

d_call: -
j_call: TRBJ1-2
v_call: TRBV19
cdr3_aa: CASSTTPRQAHTF
cdr3_nt: TGTGCCAGTAGTACAACGCCAAGACAGGCACACACCTTC

d_call: TRBD1
j_call: TRBJ1-2
v_call: TRBV7-2
cdr3_aa: CASSLGGQGGRFVGYTF
cdr3_nt: TGTGCCAGCAGCTTAGGGGGACAGGGAGGTAGATTTGTTGGCTACACCTTC

d_call: -
j_call: TRBJ1-1
v_call: TRBV29-1
cdr3_aa: CSVRPRGWVLGTEAFF
cdr3_nt: TGCAGCGTTAGACCGCGTGGGTGGGTGCTGGGCACTGAAGCTTTCTTT

d_call: TRBD1
j_call: TRBJ1-2
v_call: TRBV28
cdr3_aa: CASDLRAGGMYGYTF
cdr3_nt: TGTGCCAGCGATCTGAGGGCAGGGGGGATGTATGGCTACACCTTC

d_call: TRBD2
j_call: TRBJ2-3
v_call: TRBV10-3
cdr3_aa: CAISELAGEWQDTQYF
cdr3_nt: TGTGCCATCAGTGAGCTAGCGGGAGAATGGCAAGATACGCAGTATTTT

d_call: -
j_call: TRBJ2-6
v_call: TRBV2
cdr3_aa: CASSDYYPIQSRANVLTF
cdr3_nt: TGTGCCAGCAGTGATTATTATCCGATACAAAGTCGGGCCAACGTCCTGACTTTC

d_call: -
j_call: TRBJ2-1
v_call: TRBV11-3
cdr3_aa: CASSLDGYGTSSYNEQFF
cdr3_nt: TGTGCCAGCAGCTTAGATGGCTATGGGACAAGCTCCTACAATGAGCAGTTCTTC

d_call: TRBD2
j_call: TRBJ2-2
v_call: TRBV2
cdr3_aa: CASSRTSGANTGELFF
cdr3_nt: TGTGCCAGCAGCCGGACTAGCGGAGCGAACACCGGGGAGCTGTTTTTT

d_call: -
j_call: TRBJ2-5
v_call: TRBV6-6
cdr3_aa: CASSYLAGEAKTQYF
cdr3_nt: TGTGCCAGCAGTTACTTGGCAGGGGAAGCCAAGACCCAGTACTTC

d_call: TRBD1
j_call: TRBJ2-7
v_call: TRBV7-9
cdr3_aa: CASSTPRGQGYEQYF
cdr3_nt: TGTGCCAGCAGCACCCCCCGGGGACAGGGCTACGAGCAGTACTTC

d_call: TRBD2
j_call: TRBJ2-7
v_call: TRBV11-2
cdr3_aa: CASSLRTSGYEQYF
cdr3_nt: TGTGCCAGCAGCTTAAGGACTAGCGGCTACGAGCAGTACTTC